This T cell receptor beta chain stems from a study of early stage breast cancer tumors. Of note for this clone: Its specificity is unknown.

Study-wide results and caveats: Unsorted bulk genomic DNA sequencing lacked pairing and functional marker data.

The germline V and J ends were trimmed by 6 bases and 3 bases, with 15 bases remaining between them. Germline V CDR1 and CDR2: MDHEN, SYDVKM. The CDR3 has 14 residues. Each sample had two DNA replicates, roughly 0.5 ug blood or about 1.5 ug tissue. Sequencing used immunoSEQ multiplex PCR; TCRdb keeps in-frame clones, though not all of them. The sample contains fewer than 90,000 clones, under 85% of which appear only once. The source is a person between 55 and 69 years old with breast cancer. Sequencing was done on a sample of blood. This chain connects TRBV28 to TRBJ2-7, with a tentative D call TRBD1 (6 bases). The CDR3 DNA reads TGTGCCAGCAGGCCAAGACAGGCCGACTACGAGCAGTACTTC. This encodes CASRPRQADYEQYF.